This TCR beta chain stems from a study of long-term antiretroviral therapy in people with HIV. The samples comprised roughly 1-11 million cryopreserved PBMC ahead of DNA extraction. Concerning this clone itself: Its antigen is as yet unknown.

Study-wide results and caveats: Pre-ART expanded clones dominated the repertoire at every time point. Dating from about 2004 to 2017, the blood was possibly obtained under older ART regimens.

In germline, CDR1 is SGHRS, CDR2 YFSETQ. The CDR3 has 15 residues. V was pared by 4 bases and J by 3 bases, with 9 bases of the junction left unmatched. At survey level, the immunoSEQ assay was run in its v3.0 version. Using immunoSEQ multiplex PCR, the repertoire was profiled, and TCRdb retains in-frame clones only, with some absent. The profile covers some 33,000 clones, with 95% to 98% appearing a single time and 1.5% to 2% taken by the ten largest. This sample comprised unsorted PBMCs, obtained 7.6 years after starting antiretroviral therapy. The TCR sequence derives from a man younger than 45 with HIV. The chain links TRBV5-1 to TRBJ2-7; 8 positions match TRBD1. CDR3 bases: TGCGCCAGCAGCACTGGACAGGGAGCAGGCTACGAGCAGTACTTC. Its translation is CASSTGQGAGYEQYF. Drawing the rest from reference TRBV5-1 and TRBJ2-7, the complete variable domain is KAGVTQTPRYLIKTRGQQVTLSCSPISGHRSVSWYQQTPGQGLQFLFEYFSETQRNKGNFPGRFSGRQFSNSRSEMNVSTLELGDSALYLCASSTGQGAGYEQYFGPGTRLTVT.